Shown below are 23 T cell receptor beta chains from a single sample sequenced in a study of cytomegalovirus exposure and HLA in healthy donors. PCR employed 60 Vbeta and 13 Jbeta primers. The assay was immunoSEQ multiplex PCR, and TCRdb's table has in-frame clones only and misses some. Its table records 60,000 to 65,000 clones. The sample taken for sequencing was PBMCs. These receptors all come from a woman younger than 30 in good health and CMV-seronegative.

DNA of the CDR3: TGTGCCAGCAGCTTGACAGGGGGATCGAGCGGCTACACCTTC. Encoded protein: CASSLTGGSSGYTF. This chain joins TRBV7-3 and TRBJ1-2, with TRBD1 matching over 9 bases. CDR1 and CDR2 from the germline V gene are SGHTA and FQGTGA. V gave up 3 bases and J gave up 8 bases; unmatched junction bases: 7. The CDR3 is made up of 14 amino acids.

The chain couples TRBV7-9 to TRBJ2-7, with D possibly matching TRBD1 (6 bases). CDR3 length: 16 residues. Trimming shortened V by 5 bases and J by 2 bases, and 19 bases separated the two germline ends. Germline assignment: CDR1 SEHNR and CDR2 FQNEAQ (reference sequence). CDR3 nucleotide sequence: TGTGCCAGCAGCCCCGGTACAGGGAAGTTCACCTACGAGCAGTACTTC. Translating it yields CASSPGTGKFTYEQYF.

This chain links TRBV11-1 with TRBJ2-5; TRBD2 agrees at 11 bases. V trimming: 3 bases; J trimming: 4 bases; junction bases outside the gene matches: 4. Germline V gene data show CDR1 as SGHAT and CDR2 as FQDESV (reference sequence). This CDR3 contains 15 residues. In DNA form, the CDR3 reads TGTGCCAGCAGCTTCCTAGCGGGGGGCGGAGAGACCCAGTACTTC. As protein: CASSFLAGGGETQYF.

The chain couples TRBV28 to TRBJ1-5; no clear D. V lost 2 bases to trimming and J lost 2 bases, with 7 bases between them. Germline V gene lookup returns CDR1 MDHEN and CDR2 SYDVKM. The CDR3 loop spans 14 amino acids. CDR3 loop: CASSLRQGNQPQHF. CDR3 coding DNA: TGTGCCAGCAGTTTAAGGCAGGGCAATCAGCCCCAGCATTTT.

The CDR3 loop reads CASSFTGYTDTQYF. For the CDR3, the DNA is TGTGCCAGCAGCTTCACCGGGTACACAGATACGCAGTATTTT. The chain has TRBV11-3 and TRBJ2-3; D ambiguous. The CDR3 is made up of 14 amino acids. CDR1 is SGHNT and CDR2 is YENEEA in the germline V gene. V dropped 3 bases and J dropped 2 bases, with 9 bases sitting between them.

J is TRBJ2-3 and V is TRBV6-5; D not certain. V lost 2 bases and J lost 4, with 7 bases in between. Germline V lookup: CDR1 MNHEY, CDR2 SVGAGI. The CDR3 has 13 amino acids. The CDR3 protein is CASSYQSADTQYF. As DNA, the CDR3 is TGTGCCAGCAGTTACCAAAGCGCAGATACGCAGTATTTT.

The genes are TRBV5-1 and TRBJ1-2; 9 bases are a match to TRBD1. The CDR3 runs 14 residues. After removal of 0 bases from V and 6 bases from J, the junction contained 3 bases not matched to a gene. Germline CDR1 and CDR2: SGHRS and YFSETQ. CDR3 DNA: TGCGCCAGCAGCTTGGGGACAGGGGAAAATGGCTACACCTTC. Amino acids: CASSLGTGENGYTF.

The rearrangement links TRBV4-1 to TRBJ1-2, with D possibly TRBD1 on 5 matching bases. The CDR3 contains 14 residues. Looked up from germline, CDR1 is MGHRA and CDR2 is YSYEKL. V shed 3 bases and J shed 8 bases, with 16 bases lying between them. The CDR3 DNA sequence: TGCGCCAGCAGCCAGGCCCCGGGGGGTGAAGGCTACACCTTC. It specifies CASSQAPGGEGYTF.

This rearrangement joins TRBV4-1 to TRBJ1-3; D is unresolved. Germline CDR1 is MGHRA and CDR2 is YSYEKL. The germline V and J ends were trimmed by 1 base and 7 bases, with 17 bases remaining between them. CDR3 length equals 16 residues. The CDR3 DNA follows: TGCGCCAGCAGCCAAGGGACCGCCCGGGAAGGGAACACCATATATTTT. Protein sequence: CASSQGTAREGNTIYF.

V usage is TRBV25-1 and J usage is TRBJ2-7; weak D call: TRBD1 (5 bases). The CDR3 contains 14 residues. Trimming shortened V by 2 bases and J by 4 bases, and 12 bases separated the two germline ends. Germline V CDR1 and CDR2: MGHDK, SYGVNS. CDR3 nucleotides: TGTGCCAGCAGTGAAAAGGGCGACAGTTACGAGCAGTACTTC. Translation gives CASSEKGDSYEQYF.

This chain connects TRBV9 to TRBJ1-1; 8 bases match TRBD1. The junction had 1 base not matched to a gene; V was cut back by 0 bases and J by 0 bases. Germline V gene sequence: CDR1 SGDLS, CDR2 YYNGEE. This CDR3 has 15 amino acids. This CDR3 reads CASSVGQGMNTEAFF. As DNA, the CDR3 is TGTGCCAGCAGCGTAGGACAGGGGATGAACACTGAAGCTTTCTTT.

The J gene is TRBJ2-7, the V gene TRBV18, with D hard to call. CDR3 length: 14 amino acids. The germline gives CDR1 KGHSH, CDR2 LQKENI. V was trimmed by 6 bases and J by 2 bases, leaving 14 bases between them. Written as DNA, the CDR3 is TGTGCCAGCTCCCGAATACTCGATCCCTACGAGCAGTACTTC. Translating it yields CASSRILDPYEQYF.

The chain carries TRBV19 and TRBJ2-5, with 11 nucleotides matching TRBD2. Unmatched junction bases numbered 4, after V lost 7 bases and J lost 0 bases. The CDR3 runs 15 residues. CDR1 is LNHDA, CDR2 SQIVND, per germline (reference sequence). This chain's CDR3 is CASTASGGYQETQYF. The CDR3 region has the DNA TGTGCCAGTACGGCTAGCGGGGGGTACCAAGAGACCCAGTACTTC.

The V call is TRBV2, the J call TRBJ1-2; weak D call: TRBD1 (5 bases). Germline V lookup: CDR1 SNHLY, CDR2 FYNNEI. V was trimmed by 5 bases and J by 10 bases, leaving 11 bases between them. This CDR3 region has 11 residues. The CDR3 spells CASSSDSAYTF. The CDR3 nucleotides read TGTGCCAGCAGTAGCGACAGTGCCTACACCTTC.

This chain joins TRBV6-6 and TRBJ1-1; D uncertain. The CDR3 runs 16 residues. The ends were cut back, 5 bases at V and 2 bases at J, with 18 bases in the middle. Germline CDR1 is MNHNY and CDR2 is SVGAGI (reference sequence). CDR3 bases: TGTGCCAGCAGTGGTACGGGAGGGCAGGCTAACACTGAAGCTTTCTTT. The encoded protein is CASSGTGGQANTEAFF.

The V and J genes are TRBV25-1 and TRBJ2-7; 10 bases match TRBD1. V shed 5 bases and J 6 bases; nucleotides not matched to a gene: 7. This CDR3 is 14 amino acids long. Germline lookup yields CDR1 MGHDK and CDR2 SYGVNS. Here the CDR3 DNA reads TGTGCCAGCAGTCTCGGGACAGGGGCGTTCGAGCAGTACTTC. Translated, it gives CASSLGTGAFEQYF.

To note about this clone: The same CDR3 also results from other DNA sequences found in this sample. The rearrangement links TRBV9 to TRBJ1-5; 8 nucleotides agree with TRBD1. Per the germline V gene, CDR1 is SGDLS and CDR2 is YYNGEE. The CDR3 is made up of 14 amino acids. J gave up 2 bases and V 4 bases, and 2 bases lay outside the gene matches. CDR3 nucleotides: TGTGCCAGCAGCTCGGACAGGGGCAATCAGCCCCAGCATTTT. Translated: CASSSDRGNQPQHF.

This sequence joins TRBV4-1 and TRBJ2-6; TRBD1 matches at 8 bases. V dropped 1 base and J dropped 2; count of bases not matched to a gene: 7. The CDR3 has 18 amino acids. Germline CDR1 MGHRA, CDR2 YSYEKL. The CDR3 DNA follows: TGCGCCAGCAGCCAAGGGGGCAGGGGGCGAACTGGGGCCAACGTCCTGACTTTC. This codes for CASSQGGRGRTGANVLTF.

The chain recombines TRBV25-1 with TRBJ1-2, with 8 positions matching TRBD1. The germline CDR1 and CDR2 sequences are MGHDK and SYGVNS. J gave up 6 bases and V 3 bases, and 6 bases lay outside the gene matches. The CDR3 is 14 amino acids. The CDR3 nucleotides read TGTGCCAGCAGTGACGTTGTACAGGGGGATGGCTACACCTTC. Translated, it gives CASSDVVQGDGYTF.

This chain uses TRBV30 with TRBJ1-1; D unresolved. V dropped 5 bases and J dropped 0 bases, with 7 bases sitting between them. CDR1 and CDR2 (germline): GTSNPN, SVGIG (reference sequence). This CDR3 is built from 12 residues. In DNA, the CDR3 is TGTGCCTGGGACATCATGAACACTGAAGCTTTCTTT. Protein product: CAWDIMNTEAFF.

The chain employs TRBV9 and TRBJ2-6; 10 positions match TRBD2. The junction had 15 bases not matched to a gene; V was cut back by 4 bases and J by 2 bases. The CDR3 consists of 20 residues. Germline assignment: CDR1 SGDLS and CDR2 YYNGEE. For the CDR3, the DNA is TGTGCCAGCAGCAAATTGGGGCTAGCGGGGGCCCCGCCTGGGGCCAACGTCCTGACTTTC. The encoded protein is CASSKLGLAGAPPGANVLTF.

V is TRBV27 and J is TRBJ2-3; 11 nucleotides match TRBD2. Unmatched junction bases numbered 3, after V lost 6 bases and J lost 1 base. This CDR3 has 15 residues. In germline, CDR1 is MNHEY, CDR2 SMNVEV (reference sequence). The CDR3 nucleotides are TGTGCCAGCAGATATAGCGGGGGGGGCACAGATACGCAGTATTTT. It specifies CASRYSGGGTDTQYF.

This chain links TRBV9 with TRBJ2-3; D is possibly TRBD2 (5 bases). The CDR3 contains 16 residues. V gave up 0 bases and J gave up 6 bases, with 17 bases separating them. Germline lookup yields CDR1 SGDLS and CDR2 YYNGEE. The CDR3 reads CASSVAGGLRADTQYF. Here the CDR3 DNA reads TGTGCCAGCAGCGTAGCCGGCGGCCTGCGGGCGGATACGCAGTATTTT.